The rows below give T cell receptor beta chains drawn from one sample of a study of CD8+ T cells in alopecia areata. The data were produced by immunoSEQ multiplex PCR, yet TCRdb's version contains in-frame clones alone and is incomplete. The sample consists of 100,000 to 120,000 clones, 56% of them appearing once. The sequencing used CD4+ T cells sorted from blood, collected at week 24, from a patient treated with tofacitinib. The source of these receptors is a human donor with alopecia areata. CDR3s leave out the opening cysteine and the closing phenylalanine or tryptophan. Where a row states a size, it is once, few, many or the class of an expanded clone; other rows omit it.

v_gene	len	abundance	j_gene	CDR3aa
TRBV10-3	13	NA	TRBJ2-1	AISPGTGNYNEQF
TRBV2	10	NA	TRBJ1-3	ASSGVGNTIY
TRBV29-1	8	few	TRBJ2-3	SAGRETQY
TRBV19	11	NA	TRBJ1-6	ASSTVGGSPLH
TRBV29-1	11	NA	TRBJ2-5	SVTVVAQETQY
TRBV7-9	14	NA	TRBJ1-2	ASSLSLREINYGYT
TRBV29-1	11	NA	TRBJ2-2	SAPGENTGELF
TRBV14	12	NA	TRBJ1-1	ASRPVGPDTEAF
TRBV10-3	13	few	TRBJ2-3	AISRGPLDTDTQY
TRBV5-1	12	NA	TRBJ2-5	ASSAGQLSSTQY
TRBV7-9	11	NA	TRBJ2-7	ASSQDRWDEQY
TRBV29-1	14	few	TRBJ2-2	SVVMGHGIRTGELF
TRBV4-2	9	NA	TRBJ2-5	ASSPGETQY
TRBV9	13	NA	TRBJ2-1	ASSHRLAGGREQF
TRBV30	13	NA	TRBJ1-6	AWSAKDGLNSPLH
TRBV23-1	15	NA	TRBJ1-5	ASSHSPILRSNQPQH
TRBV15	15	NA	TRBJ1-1	ATSRARTLTGNTEAF
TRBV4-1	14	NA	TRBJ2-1	ASSSPGRFSYNEQF
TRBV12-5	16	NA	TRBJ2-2	ASGSYPGTGANTGELF
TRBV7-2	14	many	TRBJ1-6	ASSLEWGSYNSPLH
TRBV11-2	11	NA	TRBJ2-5	ASSFGYQETQY
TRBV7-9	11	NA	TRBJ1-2	ASSLDSNYGYT
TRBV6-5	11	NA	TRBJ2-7	ASSYSRGYEQY
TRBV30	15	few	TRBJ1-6	AWSPTHLQKRNSPLH
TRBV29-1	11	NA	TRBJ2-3	SVEAGGTDTQY
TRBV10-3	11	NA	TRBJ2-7	AITATSGNEQY
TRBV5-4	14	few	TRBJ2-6	ASSLEGRSGANVLT
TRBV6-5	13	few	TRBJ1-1	ASSYAHLPHTEAF
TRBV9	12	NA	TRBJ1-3	ASSAAPNGDTIY
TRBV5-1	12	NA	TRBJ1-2	ASSLARLDGGYT
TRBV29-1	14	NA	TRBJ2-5	SAGRGTAFIWETQY
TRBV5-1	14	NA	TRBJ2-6	ASSLDLGSGANVLT
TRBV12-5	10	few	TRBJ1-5	ASGLPPEPQH